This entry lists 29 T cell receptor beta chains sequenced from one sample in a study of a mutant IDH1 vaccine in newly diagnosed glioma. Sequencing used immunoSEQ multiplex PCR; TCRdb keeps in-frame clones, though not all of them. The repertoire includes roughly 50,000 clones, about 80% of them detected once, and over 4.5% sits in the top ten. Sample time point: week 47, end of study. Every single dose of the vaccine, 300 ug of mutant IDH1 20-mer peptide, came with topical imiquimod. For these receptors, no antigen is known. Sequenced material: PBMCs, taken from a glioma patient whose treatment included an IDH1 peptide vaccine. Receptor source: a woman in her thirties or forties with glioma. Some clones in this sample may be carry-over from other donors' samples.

The CDR3 nucleotides are TGTGCCAGCAGGGTAGGTAGCGGGAGCCGCACAGATACGCAGTATTTT. Translated, it gives CASRVGSGSRTDTQYF. This chain connects TRBV27 to TRBJ2-3, with 9 bases lining up with TRBD2. The CDR3 extends over 16 amino acids. Germline CDR1 and CDR2: MNHEY and SMNVEV (reference sequence). V shed 6 bases and J 1 base; nucleotides not matched to a gene: 8.

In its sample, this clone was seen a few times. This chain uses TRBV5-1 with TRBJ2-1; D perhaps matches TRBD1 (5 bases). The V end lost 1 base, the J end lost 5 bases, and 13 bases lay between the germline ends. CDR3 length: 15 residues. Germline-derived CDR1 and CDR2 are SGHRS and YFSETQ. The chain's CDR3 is CASSLQGVLNNEQFF. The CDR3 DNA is TGCGCCAGCAGCTTGCAAGGGGTACTCAACAATGAGCAGTTCTTC.

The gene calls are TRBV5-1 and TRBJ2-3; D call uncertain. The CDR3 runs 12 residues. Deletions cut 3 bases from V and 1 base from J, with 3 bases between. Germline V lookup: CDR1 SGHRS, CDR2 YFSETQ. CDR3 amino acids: CASSSGTDTQYF. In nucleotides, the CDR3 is TGCGCCAGCAGCTCCGGCACAGATACGCAGTATTTT.

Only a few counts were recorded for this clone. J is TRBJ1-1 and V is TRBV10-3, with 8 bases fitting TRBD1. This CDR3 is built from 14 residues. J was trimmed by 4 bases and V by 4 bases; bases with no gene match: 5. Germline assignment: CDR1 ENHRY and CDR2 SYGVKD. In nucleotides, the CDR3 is TGTGCCATCAGTGTAGGTCAGGGGGCCACTGAAGCTTTCTTT. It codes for CAISVGQGATEAFF.

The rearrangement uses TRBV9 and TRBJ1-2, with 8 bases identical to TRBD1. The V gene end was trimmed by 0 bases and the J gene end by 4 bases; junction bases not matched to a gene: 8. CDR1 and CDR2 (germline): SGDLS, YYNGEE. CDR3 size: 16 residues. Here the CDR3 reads CASSVGGTGSFYGYTF. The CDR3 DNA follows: TGTGCCAGCAGCGTAGGCGGGACAGGTAGCTTCTATGGCTACACCTTC.

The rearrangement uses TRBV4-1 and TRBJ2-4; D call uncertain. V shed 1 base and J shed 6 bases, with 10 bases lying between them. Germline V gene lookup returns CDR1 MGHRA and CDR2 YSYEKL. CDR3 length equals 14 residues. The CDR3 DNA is TGCGCCAGCAGCCAAGTTGACCGGACAAACATTCAGTACTTC. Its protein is CASSQVDRTNIQYF.

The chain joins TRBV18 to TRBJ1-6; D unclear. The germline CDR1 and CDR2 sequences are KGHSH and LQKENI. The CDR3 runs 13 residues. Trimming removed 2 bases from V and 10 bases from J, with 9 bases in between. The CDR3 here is CASSPGEESPLHF. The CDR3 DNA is TGTGCCAGCTCACCAGGGGAGGAATCACCCCTCCACTTT.

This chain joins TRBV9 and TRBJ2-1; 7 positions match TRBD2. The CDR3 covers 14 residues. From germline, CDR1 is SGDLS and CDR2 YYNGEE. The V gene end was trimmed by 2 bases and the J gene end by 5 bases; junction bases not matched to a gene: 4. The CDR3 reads CASSVPSGNNEQFF. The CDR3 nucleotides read TGTGCCAGCAGCGTCCCTAGCGGCAACAATGAGCAGTTCTTC.

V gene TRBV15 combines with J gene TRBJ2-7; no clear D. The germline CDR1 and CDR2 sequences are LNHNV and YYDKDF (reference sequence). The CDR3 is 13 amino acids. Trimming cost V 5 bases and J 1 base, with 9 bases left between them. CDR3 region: CATSHDKSYEQYF. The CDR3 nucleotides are TGTGCCACCAGCCACGACAAATCCTACGAGCAGTACTTC.

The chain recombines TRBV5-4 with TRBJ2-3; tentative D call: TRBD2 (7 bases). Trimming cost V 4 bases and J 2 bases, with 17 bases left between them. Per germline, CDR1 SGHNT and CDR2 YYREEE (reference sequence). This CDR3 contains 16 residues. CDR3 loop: CASSGGRGGDTDTQYF. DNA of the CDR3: TGTGCCAGCAGCGGCGGTAGGGGGGGAGACACAGATACGCAGTATTTT. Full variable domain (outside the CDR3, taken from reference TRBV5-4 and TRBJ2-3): ETGVTQSPTHLIKTRGQQVTLRCSSQSGHNTVSWYQQALGQGPQFIFQYYREEENGRGNFPPRFSGLQFPNYSSELNVNALELDDSALYLCASSGGRGGDTDTQYFGPGTRLTVL.

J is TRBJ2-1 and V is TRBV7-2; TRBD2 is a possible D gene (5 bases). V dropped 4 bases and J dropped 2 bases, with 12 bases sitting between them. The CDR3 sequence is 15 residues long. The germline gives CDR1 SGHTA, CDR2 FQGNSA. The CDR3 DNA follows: TGTGCCAGCAGCTCCCGGGGTAACGCCTACAATGAGCAGTTCTTC. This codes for CASSSRGNAYNEQFF.

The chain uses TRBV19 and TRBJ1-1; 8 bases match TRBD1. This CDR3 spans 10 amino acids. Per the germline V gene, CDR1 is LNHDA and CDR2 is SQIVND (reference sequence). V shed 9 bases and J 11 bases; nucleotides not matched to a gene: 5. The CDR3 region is CASAGGEAFF. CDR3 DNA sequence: TGTGCCAGCGCAGGGGGCGAGGCTTTCTTT.

CDR3 loop: CASSPEGEGSPLHF. CDR3 in DNA: TGTGCCAGCTCACCGGAGGGGGAGGGTTCACCCCTCCACTTT. This chain joins TRBV18 and TRBJ1-6; the D gene is possibly TRBD1 (6 bases). Trimming removed 3 bases from V and 9 bases from J, with 12 bases in between. Germline loops: CDR1 KGHSH, CDR2 LQKENI. The CDR3 has 14 residues.

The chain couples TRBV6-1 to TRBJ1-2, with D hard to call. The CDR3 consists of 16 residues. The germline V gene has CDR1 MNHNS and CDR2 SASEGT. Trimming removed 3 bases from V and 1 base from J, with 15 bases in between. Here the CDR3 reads CASSEAGFAGNYGYTF. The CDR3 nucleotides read TGTGCCAGCAGTGAGGCAGGTTTCGCGGGTAACTATGGCTACACCTTC.

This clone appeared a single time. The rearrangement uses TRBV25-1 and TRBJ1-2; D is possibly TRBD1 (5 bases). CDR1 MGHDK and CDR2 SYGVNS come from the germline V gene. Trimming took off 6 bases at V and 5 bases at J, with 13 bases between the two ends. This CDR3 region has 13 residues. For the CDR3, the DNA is TGTGCCAGCAGCCATCCCGGGGGTTATGGCTACACCTTC. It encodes CASSHPGGYGYTF.

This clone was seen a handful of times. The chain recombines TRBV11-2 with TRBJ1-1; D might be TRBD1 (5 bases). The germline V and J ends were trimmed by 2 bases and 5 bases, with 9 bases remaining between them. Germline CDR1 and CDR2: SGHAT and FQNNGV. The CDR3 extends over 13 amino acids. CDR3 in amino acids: CASSLFQGTEAFF. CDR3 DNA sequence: TGTGCCAGCAGCTTATTCCAGGGAACTGAAGCTTTCTTT.

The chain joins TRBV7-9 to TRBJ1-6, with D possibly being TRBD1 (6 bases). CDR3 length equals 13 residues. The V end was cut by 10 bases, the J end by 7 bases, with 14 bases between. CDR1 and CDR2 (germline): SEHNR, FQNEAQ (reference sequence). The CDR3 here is CAIRAGVNSPLHF. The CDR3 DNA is TGTGCCATCCGGGCAGGGGTCAATTCACCCCTCCACTTT.

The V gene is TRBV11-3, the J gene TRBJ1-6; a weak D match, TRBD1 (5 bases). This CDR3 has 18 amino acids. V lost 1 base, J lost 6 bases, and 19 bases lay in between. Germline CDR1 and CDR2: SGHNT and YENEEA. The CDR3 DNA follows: TGTGCCAGCAGCTTAGGGGCGGGGGTGAATCCCGTTAATTCACCCCTCCACTTT. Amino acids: CASSLGAGVNPVNSPLHF. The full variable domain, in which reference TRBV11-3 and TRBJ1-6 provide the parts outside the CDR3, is EAGVVQSPRYKIIEKKQPVAFWCNPISGHNTLYWYLQNLGQGPELLIRYENEEAVDDSQLPKDRFSAERLKGVDSTLKIQPAELGDSAVYLCASSLGAGVNPVNSPLHFGNGTRLTVT.

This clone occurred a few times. This CDR3 is CASSEEGRGNEPQHF. In DNA form, the CDR3 reads TGTGCCAGCAGTGAAGAGGGCAGGGGCAACGAGCCCCAGCATTTT. This chain joins TRBV2 and TRBJ1-5, with D possibly being TRBD1 (6 bases). Per germline, CDR1 SNHLY and CDR2 FYNNEI. With 1 base removed from V and 8 bases from J, the gap between germline ends came to 15 bases. This CDR3 spans 15 amino acids.

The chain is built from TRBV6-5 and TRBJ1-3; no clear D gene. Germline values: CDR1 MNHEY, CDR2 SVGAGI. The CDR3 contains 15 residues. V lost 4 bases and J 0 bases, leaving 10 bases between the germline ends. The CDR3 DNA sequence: TGTGCCAGCAGTTTCCGGACTAACTCTGGAAACACCATATATTTT. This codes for CASSFRTNSGNTIYF.

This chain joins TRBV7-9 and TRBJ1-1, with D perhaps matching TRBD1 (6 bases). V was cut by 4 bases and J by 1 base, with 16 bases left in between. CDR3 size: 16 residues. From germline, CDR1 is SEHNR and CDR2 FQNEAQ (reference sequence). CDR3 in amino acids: CASSWWGQGPNTEAFF. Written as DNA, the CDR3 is TGTGCCAGCAGCTGGTGGGGACAAGGCCCGAACACTGAAGCTTTCTTT.

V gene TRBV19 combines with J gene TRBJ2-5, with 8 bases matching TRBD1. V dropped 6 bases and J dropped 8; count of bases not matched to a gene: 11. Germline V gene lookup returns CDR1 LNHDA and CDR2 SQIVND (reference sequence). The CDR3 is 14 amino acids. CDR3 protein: CASSRPGTGTTQYF. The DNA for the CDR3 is TGTGCCAGTAGCCGCCCCGGGACAGGCACTACCCAGTACTTC.

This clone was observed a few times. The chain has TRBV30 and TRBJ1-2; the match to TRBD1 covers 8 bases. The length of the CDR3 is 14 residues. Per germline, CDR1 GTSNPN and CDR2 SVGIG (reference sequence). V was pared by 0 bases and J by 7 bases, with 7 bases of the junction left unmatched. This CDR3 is CAWSVSQGASGYTF. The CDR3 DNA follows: TGTGCCTGGAGTGTTAGTCAGGGGGCAAGTGGCTACACCTTC. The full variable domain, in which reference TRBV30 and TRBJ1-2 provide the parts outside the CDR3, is SQTIHQWPATLVQPVGSPLSLECTVEGTSNPNLYWYRQAAGRGLQLLFYSVGIGQISSEVPQNLSASRPQDRQFILSSKKLLLSDSGFYLCAWSVSQGASGYTFGSGTRLTVV.

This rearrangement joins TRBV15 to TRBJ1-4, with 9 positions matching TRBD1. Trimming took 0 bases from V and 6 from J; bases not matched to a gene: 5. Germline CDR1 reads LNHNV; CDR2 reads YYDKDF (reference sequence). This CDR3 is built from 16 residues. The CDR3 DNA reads TGTGCCACCAGCAGAGATCCGCACAGGGGGCATGAAAAACTGTTTTTT. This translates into CATSRDPHRGHEKLFF. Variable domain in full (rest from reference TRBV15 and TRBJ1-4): DAMVIQNPRYQVTQFGKPVTLSCSQTLNHNVMYWYQQKSSQAPKLLFHYYDKDFNNEADTPDNFQSRRPNTSFCFLDIRSPGLGDTAMYLCATSRDPHRGHEKLFFGSGTQLSVL.

The CDR3 protein is CASSDDADTQYF. The CDR3, as DNA: TGCGCCAGCAGTGACGACGCAGATACGCAGTATTTT. The rearrangement joins TRBV10-1 to TRBJ2-3; unclear D gene. V lost 3 bases to trimming and J lost 4 bases, with 5 bases between them. Germline V gene sequence: CDR1 WNHNN, CDR2 SYGVQD (reference sequence). This CDR3 comprises 12 residues.

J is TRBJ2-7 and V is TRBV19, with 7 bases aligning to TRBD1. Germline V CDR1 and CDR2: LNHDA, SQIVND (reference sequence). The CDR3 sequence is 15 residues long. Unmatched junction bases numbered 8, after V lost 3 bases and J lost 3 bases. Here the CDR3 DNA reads TGTGCCAGTAGTATCAGGAGACAGGGCAGCTACGAGCAGTACTTC. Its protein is CASSIRRQGSYEQYF.

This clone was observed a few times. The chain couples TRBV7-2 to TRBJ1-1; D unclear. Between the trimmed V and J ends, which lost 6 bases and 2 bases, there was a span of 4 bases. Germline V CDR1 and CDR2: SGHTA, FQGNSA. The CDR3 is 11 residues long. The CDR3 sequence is CASRRNTEAFF. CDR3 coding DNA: TGTGCCAGCAGGCGTAACACTGAAGCTTTCTTT.

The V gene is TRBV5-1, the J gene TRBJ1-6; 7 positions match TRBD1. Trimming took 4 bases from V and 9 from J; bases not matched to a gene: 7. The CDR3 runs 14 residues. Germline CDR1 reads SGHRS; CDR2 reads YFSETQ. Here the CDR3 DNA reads TGCGCCAGCAGCGGGGCAGGGGGAGGTTCACCCCTCCACTTT. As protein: CASSGAGGGSPLHF.

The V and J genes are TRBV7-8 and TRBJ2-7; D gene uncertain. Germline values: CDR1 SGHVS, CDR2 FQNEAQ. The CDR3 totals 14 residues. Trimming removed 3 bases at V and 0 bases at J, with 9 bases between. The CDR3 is CASSFWRFSYEQYF. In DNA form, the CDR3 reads TGTGCCAGCAGCTTTTGGAGATTCTCCTACGAGCAGTACTTC.